This entry lists 12 T cell receptor beta chains sequenced from one sample in a study of T cells after yellow fever vaccination. Each CDR3 protein is one row after TCRdb ran MiXCR on the 5' RACE reads. Seen here are 250,000 or so distinct CDR3 sequences, approximately 3.6% observed once, and the top ten hold under 20%. The sample in question was PBMCs, obtained 15 days after the yellow fever booster vaccination. The receptor set was obtained from a man aged 18 to 30 who received the YFV17D yellow fever vaccine.

The chain employs TRBV5-1 and TRBJ1-3; D is possibly TRBD1 (5 bases). The CDR3 covers 16 residues. V was trimmed by 5 bases and J by 4 bases, leaving 19 bases between them. CDR1 is SGHRS, CDR2 YFSETQ, per germline. CDR3 loop: CASSRTGGAGGNTIYF. The CDR3 coding sequence is TGCGCCAGCAGTCGAACCGGAGGGGCCGGAGGAAACACCATATATTTT.

This clonotype was counted at least ten times. The gene calls are TRBV5-5 and TRBJ2-7, with D possibly matching TRBD1 (6 bases). CDR1 SGHKS and CDR2 YYEKEE come from the germline V gene (reference sequence). The CDR3 has 12 residues. V was shortened by 3 bases and J by 4 bases, with 8 bases between the two germline ends. This CDR3 reads CASSSGVYEQYV. As DNA, the CDR3 is TGTGCCAGCAGCTCAGGGGTATACGAGCAGTACGTC.

The rearrangement joins TRBV5-1 to TRBJ2-5; D is perhaps TRBD1 or TRBD2 (5 bases each). This CDR3 has 13 residues. CDR1 and CDR2 (germline): SGHRS, YFSETQ. With 1 base removed from V and 5 bases from J, the gap between germline ends came to 9 bases. In DNA, the CDR3 is TGCGCCAGCAGCTTGTTGGGGGATGAGACCCAGTACTTC. Amino acids: CASSLLGDETQYF.

This clonotype was detected ten times or more. The V call is TRBV27, the J call TRBJ2-5; D may match TRBD1 or TRBD2 (5 bases each). The V end lost 6 bases, the J end lost 1 base, and 12 bases lay between the germline ends. Looked up from germline, CDR1 is MNHEY and CDR2 is SMNVEV (reference sequence). The length of the CDR3 is 14 residues. The CDR3 reads CASRALGAQETQYF. The CDR3 nucleotides are TGTGCCAGCAGGGCCCTCGGGGCCCAAGAGACCCAGTACTTC.

This clonotype was seen repeatedly, ten times or more. The chain has TRBV5-5 and TRBJ2-2; no clear D gene. The CDR3 covers 13 residues. The V and J ends lost 5 bases and 5 bases respectively, with 10 bases between them. The germline V gene has CDR1 SGHKS and CDR2 YYEKEE (reference sequence). In nucleotides, the CDR3 is TGTGCCAGCAGAATGACTTCGACCGGGGAGCTGTTTTTT. Protein product: CASRMTSTGELFF.

This clonotype has at least ten counts. J is TRBJ2-5 and V is TRBV7-2, with 7 bases matching TRBD1. The germline V gene has CDR1 SGHTA and CDR2 FQGNSA. With 8 bases clipped from V and 5 bases from J, the junction kept 11 bases outside the gene matches. CDR3 length: 14 residues. DNA of the CDR3: TGTGCCAGCCTTGAGAACAGGGGAGCGGAGACCCAGTACTTC. Amino acids: CASLENRGAETQYF.

This clonotype was counted many times. The rearrangement uses TRBV30 and TRBJ1-5, with D tentatively TRBD1 (6 bases). V dropped 4 bases and J dropped 1 base, with 11 bases sitting between them. The CDR3 is 14 amino acids. Germline-derived CDR1 and CDR2 are GTSNPN and SVGIG (reference sequence). The CDR3 loop is CAWNPGASNQPQHF. As DNA, the CDR3 is TGTGCCTGGAACCCAGGGGCGAGCAATCAGCCCCAGCATTTT.

This clonotype was counted many times. V is TRBV15 and J is TRBJ1-5; D call uncertain. The V end was cut by 5 bases, the J end by 5 bases, with 10 bases between. CDR1 and CDR2 (germline): LNHNV, YYDKDF (reference sequence). The CDR3 is 13 residues long. The DNA of the CDR3 is TGTGCCACCAGCGGCCACAGCGATCAGCCCCAGCATTTT. This sequence encodes CATSGHSDQPQHF. The full variable domain, its missing parts supplied by reference TRBV15 and TRBJ1-5, is DAMVIQNPRYQVTQFGKPVTLSCSQTLNHNVMYWYQQKSSQAPKLLFHYYDKDFNNEADTPDNFQSRRPNTSFCFLDIRSPGLGDTAMYLCATSGHSDQPQHFGDGTRLSIL.

This clonotype was observed at least ten times. The gene calls are TRBV12-3 or TRBV12-4 and TRBJ2-1; no clear D. This CDR3 is 13 amino acids long. Trimming took off 4 bases at V and 0 bases at J, with 4 bases between the two ends. The CDR3: CASSSVSYNEQFF. CDR3 sequence (DNA): TGTGCCAGCAGTTCTGTCTCCTACAATGAGCAGTTCTTC.

This clonotype was detected ten times or more. This chain uses TRBV5-1 with TRBJ1-2; no clear D gene. Trimming left V 1 base short and J 3 bases short, with 10 bases between. Germline loops: CDR1 SGHRS, CDR2 YFSETQ. CDR3 length: 14 amino acids. CDR3 in amino acids: CASSLKDRDYGYTF. CDR3 sequence (DNA): TGCGCCAGCAGCTTGAAGGACCGAGACTATGGCTACACCTTC.

This clonotype was seen ten or more times. The rearrangement joins TRBV20-1 to TRBJ2-6; 8 bases are shared with TRBD1. Trimming cost V 3 bases and J 2 bases; bases outside gene matches: 0. The CDR3 is 14 residues long. Germline V gene data show CDR1 as DFQATT and CDR2 as SNEGSKA (reference sequence). DNA of the CDR3: TGCAGTGCTAGGACAGGGGCTGGGGCCAACGTCCTGACTTTC. Amino acid sequence: CSARTGAGANVLTF.

This clonotype was detected only a few times. V gene TRBV28 combines with J gene TRBJ1-2, with 9 positions matching TRBD1. Germline V lookup: CDR1 MDHEN, CDR2 SYDVKM. The CDR3 length is 15 residues. J was trimmed by 4 bases and V by 6 bases; bases with no gene match: 9. This CDR3 is CASSPAGQGAYGYTF. The CDR3 DNA sequence: TGTGCCAGCAGCCCCGCGGGACAGGGAGCCTATGGCTACACCTTC.